This is a list of T cell receptor beta chains from one sample in a study of shared clonotypes between healthy human individuals. The table came from immunoSEQ multiplex PCR; TCRdb's copy has only in-frame clones and leaves some out. There are roughly 590,000 clones in the sample; around 95% occur only once, and less than 0.13% lies in the top ten. Sequenced material: naive CD8+ T cells sorted from blood. The receptors originated from a woman aged 30 to 39 in good health. CDR3s include the opening cysteine and the closing phenylalanine or tryptophan. Fields, in order: J gene, clone size, V gene, CDR3 protein. Expanded clones are given a class, and other clones once, few, many or no size at all.

TRBJ1-2,-,TRBV28,CASSLLAEYGYTF
TRBJ1-1,-,TRBV4-1,CASSPADSLNTEAFF
TRBJ2-7,-,TRBV7-9,CASSLGDRGHSEQYF
TRBJ2-7,-,TRBV4-1,CASSHSGSSYEQYF
TRBJ2-7,-,TRBV2,CASRSRDGVSYEQYF
TRBJ2-4,-,TRBV28,CASSLQRAKNIQYF
TRBJ2-1,-,TRBV6-6,CASSYPFEPDRDEQFF
TRBJ2-7,-,TRBV25-1,CASSEIRVRSYEQYF
TRBJ2-3,-,TRBV28,CASRSGSFEYF
TRBJ2-1,-,TRBV28,CASSLTSEGNEQFF
TRBJ2-7,-,TRBV11-2,CASSGGHEQYF
TRBJ2-1,-,TRBV12-1,CASSLPSGSYNEQFF
TRBJ2-5,-,TRBV6-6,CASSWTGGGETQYF
TRBJ2-3,-,TRBV6-6,CASSYAGQPFTDTQYF
TRBJ2-2,once,TRBV6-1,CASSDTLGEGLSTGELFF
TRBJ2-5,-,TRBV4-2,CASSLASGSEGETQYF
TRBJ2-7,-,TRBV4-1,CASSQEGQKPYEQYF
TRBJ1-3,-,TRBV9,CASSVAGLSGNTIYF
TRBJ2-7,-,TRBV9,CASGGDSYEQYF
TRBJ2-1,-,TRBV6-5,CASSLREAYEQFF
TRBJ2-7,-,TRBV14,CASSQAGVYEQYF
TRBJ2-4,-,TRBV15,CATSRVRDKKNIQYF
TRBJ1-4,once,TRBV28,CASSLYSRFTGFREKLFF
TRBJ2-7,-,TRBV29-1,CSVELEGQDEQYF
TRBJ2-1,-,TRBV29-1,CSVGGLAGMDEQFF